This TCR beta chain was recovered during a study of regulatory T cells in long-lasting Graves disease. Trimming left V 7 bases short and J 2 bases short, with 14 bases between. This CDR3 is 14 amino acids long. In germline, CDR1 is LNHDA, CDR2 SQIVND (reference sequence). Regarding time point: newly diagnosed GD, antithyroid drugs for less than 3 months. From RNA extracted from PBMCs, the TCR library was made. iRepertoire HTBI primers and Arm-PCR of CDR3 regions built TCR beta libraries. TCRdb recomputed calls from the multiplex PCR reads with MiXCR, one row per CDR3 protein. The sample carries around 330,000 distinct CDR3 sequences, about 20% recorded once.

The chain employs TRBV19 and TRBJ1-2, with a weak D call TRBD1 (6 bases). The sequence derives from a female donor with Graves disease. Here the sequenced sample was peripheral blood mononuclear cells (PBMCs), taken at new diagnosis, from a patient treated with antithyroid drugs. In nucleotides, the CDR3 is TGTGCCAGTATTTCCCCAGGACAGAACTATGGCTACACCTTC. Translated, it gives CASISPGQNYGYTF.